This passage covers 27 T cell receptor beta chains from one sample sequenced in a study of T-cell reconstitution after alpha-beta-depleted transplantation in children. The authors prepared the TCRbeta library with unique molecular identifiers. MiXCR, run by TCRdb on the PCR reads, gives a single entry per CDR3 protein. In the table there are fewer than 550,000 distinct CDR3 sequences, around 16% of which are singletons. This specimen consisted of PBMCs, mostly from graft donor cells, obtained 360 days after TCRalphabeta/CD19-depleted stem cell transplant. Every receptor here comes from a boy younger than two who had a stem cell transplant for Wiskott-Aldrich syndrome, so the T cells may come from the graft donor.

There are a few counts of this clonotype. The CDR3 DNA reads as TGCGCCAGCAGCCATCCCGGGACTAGGAAGGGGTCAGATACGCAGTATTTT. Its protein is CASSHPGTRKGSDTQYF. The gene calls are TRBV4-1 and TRBJ2-3, with 8 positions matching TRBD2. Per the germline V gene, CDR1 is MGHRA and CDR2 is YSYEKL. The V and J ends lost 3 bases and 4 bases, in that order; junction bases with no gene match: 12. The CDR3 has 17 residues.

The chain couples TRBV12-3 or TRBV12-4 to TRBJ2-6; D may be TRBD1 (6 bases). Trimming left V 3 bases short and J 0 bases short, with 12 bases between. There are 17 residues in the CDR3. CDR3 sequence (DNA): TGTGCCAGCAGTTTGGTAGGGGGTGTCTCTGGGGCCAACGTCCTGACTTTC. This codes for CASSLVGGVSGANVLTF.

The chain combines TRBV28 with TRBJ2-5, with 8 nucleotides matching TRBD1. V lost 5 bases to trimming and J lost 3 bases; unmatched junction nucleotides: 5. The germline V gene has CDR1 MDHEN and CDR2 SYDVKM. The length of the CDR3 is 14 residues. The CDR3, as DNA: TGTGCCAGCAGTCCTTGGACAGGGAAAGAGACCCAGTACTTC. It translates to CASSPWTGKETQYF.

This clonotype was picked up a small number of times. The rearrangement uses TRBV25-1 and TRBJ1-2; no reliable D call. V lost 4 bases and J 7 bases, leaving 7 bases between the germline ends. The CDR3 contains 11 residues. From germline, CDR1 is MGHDK and CDR2 SYGVNS. CDR3 residues: CASSAYGGYTF. As DNA, the CDR3 is TGTGCCAGCAGTGCCTATGGTGGCTACACCTTC.

This clonotype occurred a few times. The chain has TRBV12-3 or TRBV12-4 and TRBJ2-7; D unresolved. CDR3 length: 13 amino acids. V was clipped by 4 bases and J by 4 bases, with 11 bases between them. As DNA, the CDR3 is TGTGCCAGCAGTTCCCGCCAAATGTACGAGCAGTACTTC. It is translated as CASSSRQMYEQYF.

This clonotype was seen a handful of times. The gene calls are TRBV20-1 and TRBJ2-6; 12 bases are a match to TRBD2. CDR1 and CDR2 from the germline V gene are DFQATT and SNEGSKA (reference sequence). Losses at the gene ends were 5 bases for V and 2 bases for J; bases not matched to a gene: 10. CDR3 length equals 18 residues. The chain's CDR3 is CSALRTSGKLPGANVLTF. For the CDR3, the DNA is TGCAGTGCTCTCAGGACTAGCGGGAAGCTTCCTGGGGCCAACGTCCTGACTTTC.

This clonotype showed up just a few times. V usage is TRBV28 and J usage is TRBJ2-1, with no clear D. CDR1 and CDR2 (germline): MDHEN, SYDVKM. Trimming took 5 bases from V and 4 from J, leaving 12 bases between them. The CDR3 loop spans 14 amino acids. The CDR3 region is CASSPLKDYNEQFF. CDR3 DNA sequence: TGTGCCAGCAGTCCCTTGAAGGATTACAATGAGCAGTTCTTC.

This clonotype was seen many times. The V and J genes are TRBV3-1 and TRBJ2-7; perhaps TRBD2 as D (6 bases). V was cut by 0 bases and J by 8 bases, with 17 bases left in between. Per germline, CDR1 LGHDT and CDR2 YNNKEL (reference sequence). CDR3 length: 15 amino acids. Here the CDR3 reads CASSQDNGRGAKQYF. The CDR3 DNA is TGTGCCAGCAGCCAAGATAACGGGAGAGGAGCGAAGCAGTACTTC.

CDR3 loop: CASSLDPGQVLLSSYEQYF. CDR3 in DNA: TGTGCCAGCAGCTTGGACCCGGGACAGGTTCTGCTGAGCTCCTACGAGCAGTACTTC. V gene TRBV11-2 combines with J gene TRBJ2-7, with 8 positions matching TRBD1. Unmatched junction bases numbered 16, after V lost 3 bases and J lost 0 bases. The CDR3 runs to 19 residues. Looked up from germline, CDR1 is SGHAT and CDR2 is FQNNGV.

The V and J genes are TRBV5-1 and TRBJ2-7; TRBD1 aligns across 7 bases. The CDR3 covers 14 residues. After removal of 5 bases from V and 2 bases from J, the junction contained 7 bases not matched to a gene. The germline V gene encodes CDR1 SGHRS and CDR2 YFSETQ. The CDR3 nucleotides read TGCGCCAGCAGTCCGAGGGGGACAGCCTACGAGCAGTACTTC. Amino acid sequence: CASSPRGTAYEQYF.

V is TRBV7-9 and J is TRBJ2-3; 10 bases line up with TRBD2. Germline CDR1 reads SEHNR; CDR2 reads FQNEAQ (reference sequence). Unmatched junction bases numbered 5, after V lost 2 bases and J lost 6 bases. The CDR3 is made up of 15 amino acids. This chain's CDR3 is CASSLKLAGADTQYF. The CDR3 nucleotides are TGTGCCAGCAGCTTAAAGCTAGCGGGAGCGGATACGCAGTATTTT. The entire variable domain, with the rest obtained from reference TRBV7-9 and TRBJ2-3, is as follows: DTGVSQNPRHKITKRGQNVTFRCDPISEHNRLYWYRQTLGQGPEFLTYFQNEAQLEKSRLLSDRFSAERPKGSFSTLEIQRTEQGDSAMYLCASSLKLAGADTQYFGPGTRLTVL.

The rearrangement joins TRBV2 to TRBJ2-2; possibly TRBD1 for D (6 bases). V lost 3 bases to trimming and J lost 8 bases, with 10 bases between them. This CDR3 contains 13 residues. Looked up from germline, CDR1 is SNHLY and CDR2 is FYNNEI. The DNA of the CDR3 is TGTGCCAGCAGTGATCCCAGGGGAGGGGAGCTGTTTTTT. It codes for CASSDPRGGELFF.

This clonotype was counted a few times. The rearrangement links TRBV29-1 to TRBJ2-3, with 8 bases matching TRBD1. The CDR3 has 14 residues. V dropped 2 bases and J dropped 3; count of bases not matched to a gene: 4. The germline V gene has CDR1 SQVTM and CDR2 ANQGSEA. For the CDR3, the DNA is TGCAGCGTTGAACGAGGACAGGGTACAGATACGCAGTATTTT. Protein sequence: CSVERGQGTDTQYF.

The CDR3 DNA sequence: TGTGCCAGCAGCTTGGGTCCGACAGTCTACGAGCAGTACTTC. Encoded protein: CASSLGPTVYEQYF. The chain joins TRBV5-5 to TRBJ2-7, with D possibly TRBD1 on 5 matching bases. CDR3 length: 14 amino acids. Per germline, CDR1 SGHKS and CDR2 YYEKEE (reference sequence). Between the trimmed V and J ends, which lost 0 bases and 3 bases, there was a span of 10 bases.

V usage is TRBV20-1 and J usage is TRBJ2-1; 10 bases agree with TRBD1. The CDR3 sequence is 12 residues long. Germline lookup yields CDR1 DFQATT and CDR2 SNEGSKA (reference sequence). J lost 15 bases, V lost 3 bases, and 8 bases had no gene match. The CDR3 nucleotides are TGCAGTGCTAGCGGACAGGGGGTAGCCTCGTTCTTC. This codes for CSASGQGVASFF.

This sequence joins TRBV7-9 and TRBJ2-2; the D gene is possibly TRBD1 (5 bases). V was clipped by 6 bases and J by 1 base, with 9 bases between them. Germline V gives CDR1 SEHNR, CDR2 FQNEAQ (reference sequence). The CDR3 runs to 14 residues. CDR3 sequence: CASRYQGNTGELFF. In DNA, the CDR3 is TGTGCCAGCAGGTATCAGGGGAACACCGGGGAGCTGTTTTTT. Full variable domain (outside the CDR3, taken from reference TRBV7-9 and TRBJ2-2): DTGVSQNPRHKITKRGQNVTFRCDPISEHNRLYWYRQTLGQGPEFLTYFQNEAQLEKSRLLSDRFSAERPKGSFSTLEIQRTEQGDSAMYLCASRYQGNTGELFFGEGSRLTVL.

The chain has TRBV29-1 and TRBJ1-1; 7 positions agree with TRBD1. Trimming cost V 7 bases and J 4 bases; bases outside gene matches: 9. The CDR3 has 13 amino acids. Germline assignment: CDR1 SQVTM and CDR2 ANQGSEA. The CDR3 DNA reads as TGCAGCGACAGGGGACGCCTAGGCACTGAAGCTTTCTTT. Translating gives CSDRGRLGTEAFF.

This clonotype was counted between two and nine times. V usage is TRBV7-9 and J usage is TRBJ2-2, with D hard to call. The ends were cut back, 5 bases at V and 4 bases at J, with 14 bases in the middle. In germline, CDR1 is SEHNR, CDR2 FQNEAQ (reference sequence). CDR3 length equals 15 residues. The CDR3 sequence is CASSERTALTGELFF. The CDR3 DNA reads TGTGCCAGCAGCGAAAGGACGGCTCTCACCGGGGAGCTGTTTTTT.

V and J are TRBV7-9 and TRBJ2-3; a possible D gene is TRBD2 (6 bases). The CDR3 consists of 15 residues. V was shortened by 1 base and J by 4 bases, with 12 bases between the two germline ends. Germline V CDR1 and CDR2: SEHNR, FQNEAQ (reference sequence). The CDR3 here is CASSLDRESADTQYF. DNA for the CDR3: TGTGCCAGCAGCTTAGACCGGGAGAGCGCAGATACGCAGTATTTT.

This clonotype appeared a few times. The chain employs TRBV7-2 and TRBJ2-7; 8 bases match TRBD2. There are 15 residues in the CDR3. Unmatched junction bases numbered 8, after V lost 5 bases and J lost 2 bases. Germline CDR1 is SGHTA and CDR2 is FQGNSA. The CDR3 DNA follows: TGTGCCAGCAGCCCTACTAGCGGCGTCACCTACGAGCAGTACTTC. Amino acid sequence: CASSPTSGVTYEQYF.

The rearrangement uses TRBV30 and TRBJ2-5, with D possibly TRBD1 on 6 matching bases. Trimming took 2 bases from V and 5 from J, leaving 12 bases between them. The V gene's germline CDR1 is GTSNPN and CDR2 SVGIG (reference sequence). The CDR3 is made up of 13 amino acids. As DNA, the CDR3 is TGTGCCTGGAGTTTACAGGGCGAGGAGACCCAGTACTTC. This codes for CAWSLQGEETQYF.

The rearrangement links TRBV6-5 to TRBJ2-1; D may be TRBD2 (6 bases). V was clipped by 2 bases and J by 0 bases, with 14 bases between them. Germline-derived CDR1 and CDR2 are MNHEY and SVGAGI. The CDR3 sequence is 17 residues long. The CDR3 region has the DNA TGTGCCAGCAGTTACGGTGGCCTGGGGGGCTCCTACAATGAGCAGTTCTTC. Translation: CASSYGGLGGSYNEQFF.

The rearrangement uses TRBV10-3 and TRBJ2-5, with D hard to call. The CDR3 runs 11 residues. V lost 10 bases and J lost 2, with 8 bases in between. From germline, CDR1 is ENHRY and CDR2 SYGVKD. DNA for the CDR3: TGTGCCACTTCACAGCAAGAGACCCAGTACTTC. Its translation is CATSQQETQYF.

This clonotype showed up just a few times. The chain is built from TRBV25-1 and TRBJ2-1, with TRBD2 as a possible D gene (6 bases). Germline CDR1 reads MGHDK; CDR2 reads SYGVNS. This CDR3 is built from 16 residues. With 3 bases removed from V and 3 bases from J, the gap between germline ends came to 15 bases. As DNA, the CDR3 is TGTGCCAGCAGTGATCCAAATCCGACTAGCTACAATGAGCAGTTCTTC. Translated, it gives CASSDPNPTSYNEQFF.

CDR3 loop: CASRLGTPGDNEQFF. CDR3 nucleotide sequence: TGTGCCAGCAGGCTCGGGACACCTGGGGACAATGAGCAGTTCTTC. V usage is TRBV12-3 or TRBV12-4 and J usage is TRBJ2-1; possible D gene TRBD1, 6 bases. This CDR3 has 15 residues. V lost 6 bases and J 5 bases, leaving 17 bases between the germline ends.

This clonotype was seen at least ten times. This chain links TRBV3-1 with TRBJ2-5; no firm D call. With 4 bases removed from V and 5 bases from J, the gap between germline ends came to 14 bases. This CDR3 has 14 amino acids. CDR1 and CDR2 (germline): LGHDT, YNNKEL (reference sequence). CDR3 loop: CASSPRTIRETQYF. In DNA form, the CDR3 reads TGTGCCAGCAGCCCTCGGACCATTAGGGAGACCCAGTACTTC.

V gene TRBV24-1 combines with J gene TRBJ2-5; TRBD2 agrees at 8 bases. CDR3 length: 14 residues. From germline, CDR1 is KGHDR and CDR2 SFDVKD. The V gene end was trimmed by 4 bases and the J gene end by 6 bases; junction bases not matched to a gene: 6. The chain's CDR3 is CATSEGGGSKTQYF. The CDR3 bases are TGTGCCACCAGTGAGGGCGGGGGGTCCAAGACCCAGTACTTC.